The 18 T cell receptor beta chains below were found in one sample sequenced in a study of tumor-infiltrating lymphocytes in oesophageal squamous cell carcinoma. TCRdb itself ran the PCR reads through MiXCR, one entry per CDR3 protein. The table has approximately 11,000 distinct CDR3 sequences, about 50% seen once. The sample consisted of esophageal tumor tissue. These receptor sequences come from a male donor with esophageal squamous cell carcinoma.

Ten or more counts support this clonotype. The genes are TRBV7-9 and TRBJ2-5; D gene unclear. Near its end, the DNA agrees better with TRBJ2-7, so the J call may be wrong. The CDR3 totals 13 residues. Germline CDR1 and CDR2: SEHNR and FQNEAQ (reference sequence). The CDR3 here is CASSWARAYEQYF. CDR3 DNA sequence: TGTGCCAGCAGCTGGGCCCGAGCGTACGAGCAGTACTTC.

This sequence joins TRBV10-3 and TRBJ2-3, with 13 positions matching TRBD2. With the DNA end fitting TRBJ2-5 better, the J assignment may be wrong. Per the germline V gene, CDR1 is ENHRY and CDR2 is SYGVKD. CDR3 length: 15 residues. This chain's CDR3 is CAISGGLAGLETQYF. The CDR3 nucleotides read TGTGCCATCAGTGGGGGACTAGCGGGACTGGAGACCCAGTACTTC.

This clonotype was counted at least ten times. The V gene is TRBV6-1, the J gene TRBJ2-7; 9 bases are shared with TRBD2. Per the germline V gene, CDR1 is MNHNS and CDR2 is SASEGT. With 5 bases clipped from V and 3 bases from J, the junction kept 2 bases outside the gene matches. The CDR3 extends over 13 amino acids. The CDR3 DNA is TGTGCCAGCAGTTTTAGCGGGAGCTACGAGCAGTACTTC. Translated, it gives CASSFSGSYEQYF.

At least ten counts were recorded for this clonotype. A clone one base away is much larger, so this may be a read error. This chain connects TRBV12-3 or TRBV12-4 to TRBJ2-5, with D perhaps TRBD1 (6 bases). V was clipped by 0 bases and J by 11 bases, with 19 bases between them. This CDR3 contains 15 residues. CDR3 protein: CASSLAQGLHNEQYF. The DNA of the CDR3 is TGTGCCAGCAGTTTAGCACAGGGCTTACACAATGAGCAGTACTTC.

V usage is TRBV24-1 and J usage is TRBJ2-5, with 12 bases that match TRBD1. The DNA end lines up better with TRBJ2-1; the J call may be wrong. This CDR3 spans 14 amino acids. In germline, CDR1 is KGHDR, CDR2 SFDVKD. The CDR3 sequence: CATSRDRGRNEQFF. DNA for the CDR3: TGTGCCACCAGCCGGGACAGGGGGCGAAATGAGCAGTTCTTC.

The V call is TRBV12-3 or TRBV12-4, the J call TRBJ2-3; weak D call: TRBD1 (5 bases). The J call may not be correct, given that the DNA end is closer to TRBJ2-7. CDR3 length: 14 amino acids. This CDR3 is CASSFYAGKNEQYF. CDR3 DNA sequence: TGTGCCAGCAGTTTTTATGCAGGGAAAAACGAGCAGTACTTC.

The count of this clonotype is one. This chain uses TRBV7-4 with TRBJ2-3; D gene ambiguous. The DNA end favors TRBJ2-1, so the J call may be wrong. Germline V lookup: CDR1 SGHVT, CDR2 SQSDAQ. This CDR3 spans 14 amino acids. CDR3 coding DNA: TGTGCCAGCAGCTTACATCTAGATGGCTATGAGCAGTTCTTC. Amino acids: CASSLHLDGYEQFF.

The chain links TRBV7-2 to TRBJ2-1; 11 bases fit TRBD2. The V gene end was trimmed by 4 bases and the J gene end by 3 bases; junction bases not matched to a gene: 8. This CDR3 comprises 17 residues. Germline CDR1 and CDR2: SGHTA and FQGNSA. The CDR3 DNA follows: TGTGCCAGCAGCTCCTTGGAGGGACTAGCGGTCTACAATGAGCAGTTCTTC. Translation: CASSSLEGLAVYNEQFF. Full variable domain (outside the CDR3, taken from reference TRBV7-2 and TRBJ2-1): GAGVSQSPSNKVTEKGKDVELRCDPISGHTALYWYRQSLGQGLEFLIYFQGNSAPDKSGLPSDRFSAERTGGSVSTLTIQRTQQEDSAVYLCASSSLEGLAVYNEQFFGPGTRLTVL.

This chain uses TRBV7-2 with TRBJ2-5; D possibly matches TRBD1 or TRBD2 (5 bases each). Judging by the DNA end, TRBJ2-1 fits better; the J call may be wrong. Germline CDR1 SGHTA, CDR2 FQGNSA. The CDR3 consists of 13 residues. The CDR3 nucleotides read TGTGCCAGCAGCTTAGCGGGGGTGGGTGAGCAGTTCTTC. Its protein product is CASSLAGVGEQFF.

This clonotype was seen a few times. The chain is built from TRBV7-6 and TRBJ2-6, with a possible D match to TRBD2 (7 bases). CDR3 length equals 18 residues. Germline V gene lookup returns CDR1 SGHVS and CDR2 FNYEAQ. V dropped 5 bases and J dropped 1 base, with 18 bases sitting between them. The chain's CDR3 is CASSRGRGVLSGANVLTF. The CDR3 DNA follows: TGTGCCAGCAGCCGGGGGAGGGGGGTTCTTTCTGGGGCCAACGTCCTGACTTTC.

By share of the sample, this clonotype is medium-sized. The rearrangement joins TRBV5-4 to TRBJ2-5; TRBD1 might be the D (7 bases). This CDR3 spans 15 amino acids. CDR1 and CDR2 (germline): SGHNT, YYREEE (reference sequence). V was clipped by 10 bases and J by 2 bases, with 21 bases between them. CDR3 bases: TGTGCCGGAAGCCCGGAGGGGGCGGGACAAGAGACCCAGTACTTC. Its translation: CAGSPEGAGQETQYF.

The rearrangement uses TRBV7-2 and TRBJ2-5; D is possibly TRBD1 or TRBD2 (5 bases each). Matching the DNA end better, TRBJ2-7 makes the J call doubtful. In germline, CDR1 is SGHTA, CDR2 FQGNSA. The CDR3 length is 15 residues. The CDR3 DNA reads as TGTGCCAGCAGCTTAGGAGGGACGCTCTCCTACGAGCAGTACTTC. Protein sequence: CASSLGGTLSYEQYF.

The rearrangement joins TRBV28 to TRBJ2-3, with 7 bases lining up with TRBD1. The assigned J gene may be wrong: the sequence end matches TRBJ1-1 better. There are 14 residues in the CDR3. CDR1 MDHEN and CDR2 SYDVKM come from the germline V gene. Here the CDR3 reads CASSFQGGGTEAFF. Written as DNA, the CDR3 is TGTGCCAGCAGTTTTCAAGGGGGCGGCACTGAAGCTTTCTTT.

The CDR3 DNA is TGTGCCAGCAGTTTAAAACGGGACAGGGAGGACACTGAAGCTTTCTTT. The encoded protein is CASSLKRDREDTEAFF. V gene TRBV12-3 or TRBV12-4 combines with J gene TRBJ1-1; TRBD1 aligns across 9 bases. V lost 2 bases to trimming and J lost 3 bases; unmatched junction nucleotides: 7. The CDR3 has 16 residues.

This clonotype is medium-sized. The rearrangement links TRBV25-1 to TRBJ2-6; possible D gene TRBD1, 6 bases. CDR1 is MGHDK and CDR2 is SYGVNS in the germline V gene. V gave up 7 bases and J gave up 2 bases, with 9 bases separating them. CDR3 length: 14 residues. CDR3 in amino acids: CASTNRAGANVLTF. In DNA form, the CDR3 reads TGTGCCAGCACGAACAGGGCTGGGGCCAACGTCCTGACTTTC.

The chain joins TRBV7-6 to TRBJ2-1, with D maybe TRBD2 (5 bases). Per the germline V gene, CDR1 is SGHVS and CDR2 is FNYEAQ. The ends were cut back, 4 bases at V and 5 bases at J, with 6 bases in the middle. CDR3 size: 12 residues. The CDR3 bases are TGTGCCAGCAGCTCCGGGAACAATGAGCAGTTCTTC. Protein: CASSSGNNEQFF.

This clonotype was recorded many times. The chain recombines TRBV7-8 with TRBJ2-7; 8 positions agree with TRBD1. The germline CDR1 and CDR2 sequences are SGHVS and FQNEAQ. The CDR3 runs 13 residues. J lost 7 bases, V lost 6 bases, and 8 bases had no gene match. Written as DNA, the CDR3 is TGTGCCAGCAGTTCGGACAGGGACGGTGAGCAGTACTTC. This encodes CASSSDRDGEQYF.

Of note for this clonotype: One end of the junction fails to match germline, which may point to a read error. The rearrangement joins TRBV7-6 to TRBJ2-6; D ambiguous. The CDR3 has 8 residues. The germline gives CDR1 SGHVS, CDR2 FNYEAQ. CDR3 coding DNA: TGTGCCAGCAGCCTTTCCGAGTGG. Translated: CASSLSEW.